This T cell receptor (beta chain) was captured by sequencing in a study of vaccination and CD4 T cells after COVID-19. Study context: The convalescents, six males and four females, included two who were Hispanic.

Sequenced with the Oncomine TCR Beta short-read assay was DNA taken from cultured CD4+ T cells. After culture, CD4+ T cells served as the source for genomic DNA extraction. TCRdb re-called the PCR reads through MiXCR, storing one row per CDR3 protein. The sample yields 13,000 to 15,000 distinct CDR3 sequences, roughly 75% seen once. Study-wide points: When vaccine-specific clones from convalescent patients were examined, 304 of 307 were spike mono-reactive.

The treatment here: roughly ten-day PBMC culture with coronavirus spike peptide pools or control peptides (ViraFEST assay). About this clonotype: The antigen remains undetermined.

Trimming took 1 base from V and 7 from J, leaving 6 bases between them. CDR3 size: 12 residues. CDR1 is SGDLS and CDR2 is YYNGEE in the germline V gene. The specimen was CD4+ T cells from blood, cultured in vitro. The rearrangement uses TRBV9 and TRBJ2-1; no clear D. This sequence originates from a human donor who had recovered from COVID-19. For the CDR3, the DNA is TGTGCCAGCAGCGTATACCGGAATGAGCAGTTCTTC. This codes for CASSVYRNEQFF.